This T cell receptor beta chain was identified in a study of STAT3 mutations in large granular lymphocyte leukemia. The wider study: Immunosuppressive therapy was given to more than half of T-LGLL patients. Study-level findings and limits: No sample exists from the first appearance of each clone. In T-cell large granular lymphocyte leukemia, about half of patients showed multiple immunodominant subclonotypes. In some patients, a small highly pathogenic clone possibly went undetected. After therapy, 6 of 18 patients switched clonotypes, all new clones STAT3 wild type.

Some clones are missing from TCRdb's copy, which holds only in-frame ones; the method was immunoSEQ multiplex PCR. This table holds roughly 11,000 clones, about 70% found once. This clone has just one count. Antigen specificity is unknown. V was pared by 4 bases and J by 15 bases, with 21 bases between. The CDR3 totals 13 residues. The V gene's germline CDR1 is SGHRS and CDR2 YFSETQ. J is TRBJ2-3 and V is TRBV5-1, with D possibly TRBD2 on 6 matching bases. This receptor was taken from a man aged 55-75 years with T-cell large granular lymphocyte leukemia. Some clones in this sample may be carry-over from other donors' samples. The material sequenced was peripheral blood mononuclear cells. The CDR3 DNA sequence: TGCGCCAGCAGCGACGATGCGTCAGGACTATGTTATTTT. It encodes CASSDDASGLCYF.